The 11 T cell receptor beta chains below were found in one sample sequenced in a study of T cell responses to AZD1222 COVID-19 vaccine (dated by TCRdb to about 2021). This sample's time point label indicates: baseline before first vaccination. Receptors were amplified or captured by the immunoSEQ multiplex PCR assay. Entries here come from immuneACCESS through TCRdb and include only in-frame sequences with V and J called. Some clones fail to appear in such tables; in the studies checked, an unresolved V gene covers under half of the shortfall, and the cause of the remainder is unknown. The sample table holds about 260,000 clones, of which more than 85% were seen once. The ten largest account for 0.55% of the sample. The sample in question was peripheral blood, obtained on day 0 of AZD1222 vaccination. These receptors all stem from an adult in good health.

CDR3 in amino acids: CASSSPPQGENTEAFF. Here the CDR3 DNA reads TGTGCCAGCAGTTCACCCCCACAGGGGGAGAACACTGAAGCTTTCTTT. The V and J genes are TRBV28 and TRBJ1-1; 8 bases fit TRBD1. The V gene end was trimmed by 4 bases and the J gene end by 1 base; junction bases not matched to a gene: 8. Per the germline V gene, CDR1 is MDHEN and CDR2 is SYDVKM. This CDR3 comprises 16 residues.

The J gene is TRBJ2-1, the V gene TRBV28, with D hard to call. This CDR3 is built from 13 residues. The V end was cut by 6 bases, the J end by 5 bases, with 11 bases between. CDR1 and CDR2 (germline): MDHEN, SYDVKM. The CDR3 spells CASSPPGNNEQFF. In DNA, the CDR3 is TGTGCCAGCAGCCCCCCCGGTAACAATGAGCAGTTCTTC. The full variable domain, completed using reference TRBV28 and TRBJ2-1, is DVKVTQSSRYLVKRTGEKVFLECVQDMDHENMFWYRQDPGLGLRLIYFSYDVKMKEKGDIPEGYSVSREKKERFSLILESASTNQTSMYLCASSPPGNNEQFFGPGTRLTVL.

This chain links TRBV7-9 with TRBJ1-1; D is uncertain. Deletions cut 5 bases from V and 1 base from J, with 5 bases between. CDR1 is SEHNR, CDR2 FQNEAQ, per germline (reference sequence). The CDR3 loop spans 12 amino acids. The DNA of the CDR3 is TGTGCCAGCAGCGCCGAGAACACTGAAGCTTTCTTT. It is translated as CASSAENTEAFF.

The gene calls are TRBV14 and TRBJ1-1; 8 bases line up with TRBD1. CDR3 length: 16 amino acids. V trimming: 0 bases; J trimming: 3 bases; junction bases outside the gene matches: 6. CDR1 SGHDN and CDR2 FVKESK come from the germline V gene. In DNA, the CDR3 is TGTGCCAGCAGCCAAGATAGACCGGGACAGGACACTGAAGCTTTCTTT. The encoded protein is CASSQDRPGQDTEAFF.

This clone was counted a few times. The CDR3 loop is CASSTIAGGRSTQYF. CDR3 DNA sequence: TGTGCCAGCAGTACAATAGCGGGGGGTCGGAGTACGCAGTATTTT. The V and J genes are TRBV27 and TRBJ2-3, with 10 bases aligning to TRBD2. This CDR3 region has 15 residues. The V and J ends lost 5 bases and 8 bases, in that order; junction bases with no gene match: 10. The germline gives CDR1 MNHEY, CDR2 SMNVEV (reference sequence).

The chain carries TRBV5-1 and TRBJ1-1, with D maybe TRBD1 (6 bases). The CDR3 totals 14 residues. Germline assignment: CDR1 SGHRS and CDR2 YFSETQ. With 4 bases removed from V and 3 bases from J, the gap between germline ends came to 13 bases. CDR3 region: CASSISQGDTEAFF. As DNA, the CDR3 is TGCGCCAGCAGCATTTCACAGGGAGACACTGAAGCTTTCTTT.

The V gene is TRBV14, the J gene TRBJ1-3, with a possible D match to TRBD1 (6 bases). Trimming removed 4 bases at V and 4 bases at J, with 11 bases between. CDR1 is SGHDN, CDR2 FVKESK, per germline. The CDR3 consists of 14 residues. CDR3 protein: CASSPRGRGNTIYF. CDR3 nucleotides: TGTGCCAGCAGCCCCCGGGGGCGCGGAAACACCATATATTTT.

This CDR3 reads CASSFSGDTQYF. CDR3 nucleotides: TGTGCCAGCAGCTTCTCGGGAGATACGCAGTATTTT. The V and J genes are TRBV13 and TRBJ2-3; the D is unclear. Germline CDR1 PRHDT, CDR2 FYEKMQ (reference sequence). The CDR3 covers 12 residues. V was clipped by 3 bases and J by 5 bases, with 6 bases between them.

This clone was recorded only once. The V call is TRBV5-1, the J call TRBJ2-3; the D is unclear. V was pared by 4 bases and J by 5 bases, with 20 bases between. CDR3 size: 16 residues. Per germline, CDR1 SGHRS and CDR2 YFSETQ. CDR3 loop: CASSHLGQAPGDTQYF. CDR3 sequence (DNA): TGCGCCAGCAGCCACCTTGGCCAAGCCCCTGGAGATACGCAGTATTTT.

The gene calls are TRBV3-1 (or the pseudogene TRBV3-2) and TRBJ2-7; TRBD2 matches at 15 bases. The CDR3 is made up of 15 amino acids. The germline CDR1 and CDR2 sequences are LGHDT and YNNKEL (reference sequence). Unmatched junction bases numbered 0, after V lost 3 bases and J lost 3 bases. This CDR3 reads CASSQGLAGGYEQYF. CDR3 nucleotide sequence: TGTGCCAGCAGCCAGGGACTAGCGGGGGGCTACGAGCAGTACTTC.

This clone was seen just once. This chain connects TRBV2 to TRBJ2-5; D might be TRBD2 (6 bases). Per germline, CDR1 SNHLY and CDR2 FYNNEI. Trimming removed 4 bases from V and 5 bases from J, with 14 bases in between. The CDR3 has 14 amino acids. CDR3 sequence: CASSGLMAGETQYF. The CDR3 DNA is TGTGCCAGCAGTGGACTAATGGCGGGGGAGACCCAGTACTTC.